This paragraph covers one TCR beta chain sequence. Only in-frame clones appear in the TCRdb table, and some are missing; sequencing was by immunoSEQ multiplex PCR. The profile covers over 50,000 clones, with roughly 80% appearing a single time and 3.8% taken by the ten largest. The V gene's germline CDR1 is WSHSY and CDR2 SAAADI. After removal of 2 bases from V and 2 bases from J, the junction contained 5 bases not matched to a gene. This CDR3 has 16 amino acids. This sample was included in a study of blood T cell repertoires in COVID-19. Study details: Spain, Italy and the United States supplied samples that represented acute and convalescent COVID-19.

The study drew participants aged roughly 18 to 89 years from 20 to 30 US areas. This chain joins TRBV10-2 and TRBJ1-5; TRBD1 agrees at 8 bases. Material: PBMCs or T cells enriched from blood (not recorded which). The TCR sequence derives from a woman aged 40 to 49 with acute COVID-19. In DNA, the CDR3 is TGCGCCAGCAGTGAGGGTGGACAGGGAGGCAATCAGCCCCAGCATTTT. Amino acid sequence: CASSEGGQGGNQPQHF.